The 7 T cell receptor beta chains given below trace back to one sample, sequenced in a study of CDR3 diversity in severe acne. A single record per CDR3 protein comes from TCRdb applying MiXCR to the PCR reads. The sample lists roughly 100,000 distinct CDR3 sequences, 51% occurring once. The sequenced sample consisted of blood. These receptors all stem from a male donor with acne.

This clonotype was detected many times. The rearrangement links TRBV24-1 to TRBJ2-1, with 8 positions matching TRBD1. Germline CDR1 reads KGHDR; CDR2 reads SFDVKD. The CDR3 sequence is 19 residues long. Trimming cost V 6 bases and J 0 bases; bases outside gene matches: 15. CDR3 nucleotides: TGTGCCACCAGTAGACAGGGGACCCGCCAGGGAAGCTCCTACAATGAGCAGTTCTTC. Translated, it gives CATSRQGTRQGSSYNEQFF.

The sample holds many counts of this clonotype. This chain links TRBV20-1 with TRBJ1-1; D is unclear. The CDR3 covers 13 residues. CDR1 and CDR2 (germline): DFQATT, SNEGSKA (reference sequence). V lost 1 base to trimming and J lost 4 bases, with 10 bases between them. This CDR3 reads CSARVGDITEAFF. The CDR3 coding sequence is TGCAGTGCTAGAGTCGGGGATATCACTGAAGCTTTCTTT.

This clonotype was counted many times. CDR3 residues: CASMIGTGVLGELFF. CDR3 DNA sequence: TGTGCCAGCATGATCGGGACAGGGGTATTAGGAGAGCTGTTTTTT. This chain uses TRBV6-6 with TRBJ2-2, with 10 bases that match TRBD1. The CDR3 consists of 15 residues. Germline trimming cut 7 bases from V and 11 bases from J; bases unmatched to any gene: 13. Germline V gene sequence: CDR1 MNHNY, CDR2 SVGAGI (reference sequence).

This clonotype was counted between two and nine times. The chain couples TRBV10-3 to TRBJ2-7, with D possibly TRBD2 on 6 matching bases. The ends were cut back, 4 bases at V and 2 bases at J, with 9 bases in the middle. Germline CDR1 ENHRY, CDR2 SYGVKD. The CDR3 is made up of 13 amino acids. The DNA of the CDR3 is TGTGCCATCAGTGTTACGGGAGCCTACGAGCAGTACTTC. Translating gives CAISVTGAYEQYF.

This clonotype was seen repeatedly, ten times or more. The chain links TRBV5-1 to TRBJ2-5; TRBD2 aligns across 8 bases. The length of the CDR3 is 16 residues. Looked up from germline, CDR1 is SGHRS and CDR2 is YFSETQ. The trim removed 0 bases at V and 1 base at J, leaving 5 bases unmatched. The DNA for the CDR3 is TGCGCCAGCAGCTTGGCGACAGCGGGGGCCCAAGAGACCCAGTACTTC. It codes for CASSLATAGAQETQYF. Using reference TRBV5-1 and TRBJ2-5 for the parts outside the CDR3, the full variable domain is KAGVTQTPRYLIKTRGQQVTLSCSPISGHRSVSWYQQTPGQGLQFLFEYFSETQRNKGNFPGRFSGRQFSNSRSEMNVSTLELGDSALYLCASSLATAGAQETQYFGPGTRLLVL.

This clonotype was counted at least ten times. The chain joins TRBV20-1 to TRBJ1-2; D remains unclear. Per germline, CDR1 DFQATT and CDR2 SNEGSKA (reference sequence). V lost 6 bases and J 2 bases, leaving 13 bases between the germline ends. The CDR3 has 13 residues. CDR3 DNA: TGCAGTGCCCCCGGGGTGTCAAACTATGGCTACACCTTC. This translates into CSAPGVSNYGYTF.

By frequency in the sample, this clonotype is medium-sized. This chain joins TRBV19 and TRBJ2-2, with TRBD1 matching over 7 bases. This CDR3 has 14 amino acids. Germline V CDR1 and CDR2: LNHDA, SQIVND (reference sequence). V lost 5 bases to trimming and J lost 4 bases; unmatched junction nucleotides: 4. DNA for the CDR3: TGTGCCAGTAGTTCCGACAGGGTCACCGGGGAGCTGTTTTTT. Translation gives CASSSDRVTGELFF.